This T cell receptor (beta chain) stems from a study of response to subunit inactivated influenza vaccine. The germline gives CDR1 SGHDT, CDR2 YYEEEE. V gave up 1 base and J gave up 2 bases, with 12 bases separating them. The CDR3 has 16 amino acids. TCRdb ran MiXCR on the RT-PCR reads and lists one entry per CDR3 protein. The sample shows some 150,000 distinct CDR3 sequences, about 12% of them seen only once. Another study also made use of these data, one on T cells expressing NK-cell markers. From that paper: The authors generated TCR beta cDNA through 5'RACE template switching with UMIs.

The sequence was obtained from a man aged 50 or older who received an inactivated influenza vaccine. V is TRBV5-6 and J is TRBJ2-2; D perhaps matches TRBD1 (6 bases). The sequences come from CD8+ T cells sorted from PBMCs, collected 12 days after vaccination. CDR3 region: CASSLYRDPNTGELFF. CDR3 nucleotides: TGTGCCAGCAGCTTGTACAGGGACCCAAACACCGGGGAGCTGTTTTTT.